One sample yielded the 24 T cell receptor beta chains listed below, sequenced in a study of T cells expressing NK-cell markers. TCRdb re-called the 5' RACE reads and shows each CDR3 protein once, DNA omitted. The specimen's table records 300,000 to 500,000 distinct CDR3 sequences. The sample was blood T cells: a sorted CD56 or NKG2C T cell subset, CD4+ or CD8+ T cells, or bulk PBMC T cells (not recorded which). These receptors all stem from a woman between 45 and 65 years old in good health.

V usage is TRBV10-1 and J usage is TRBJ2-3; TCRdb's D call of TRBD1 is untestable without DNA. The CDR3 runs 15 residues. From germline, CDR1 is WNHNN and CDR2 SYGVQD (reference sequence). The CDR3 region is CASSSRGSSTDTQYF.

This chain uses TRBV4-1 with TRBJ1-2. Germline CDR1 reads MGHRA; CDR2 reads YSYEKL. The CDR3 contains 12 residues. CDR3 amino acids: CASSQVNYGYTF.

The chain carries TRBV12-3 or TRBV12-4 and TRBJ1-1; checking the TCRdb D call of TRBD1 is not possible without DNA. The CDR3 has 15 residues. The chain's CDR3 is CASGPGRVTNTEAFF.

The chain recombines TRBV5-5 with TRBJ1-1; the TCRdb call, TRBD1, lacks DNA for checking. Germline V gene lookup returns CDR1 SGHKS and CDR2 YYEKEE (reference sequence). The CDR3 totals 14 residues. CDR3 protein: CASSLLTVNTEAFF. Based on the CDR3 plus reference TRBV5-5 and TRBJ1-1, the full variable domain is DAGVTQSPTHLIKTRGQQVTLRCSPISGHKSVSWYQQVLGQGPQFIFQYYEKEERGRGNFPDRFSARQFPNYSSELNVNALLLGDSALYLCASSLLTVNTEAFFGQGTRLTVV.

This chain uses TRBV7-9 with TRBJ1-3. The CDR3 length is 15 residues. Germline V gene lookup returns CDR1 SEHNR and CDR2 FQNEAQ (reference sequence). The CDR3 here is CASSLGQEILNTIYF. The variable domain in full, with the rest retrieved from reference TRBV7-9 and TRBJ1-3, is DTGVSQNPRHKITKRGQNVTFRCDPISEHNRLYWYRQTLGQGPEFLTYFQNEAQLEKSRLLSDRFSAERPKGSFSTLEIQRTEQGDSAMYLCASSLGQEILNTIYFGEGSWLTVV.

The chain couples TRBV6-6 to TRBJ2-1; TCRdb's D call, TRBD1, is unchecked because there is no DNA. Germline V gene lookup returns CDR1 MNHNY and CDR2 SVGAGI (reference sequence). The CDR3 has 13 amino acids. The CDR3 protein is CASSSLGGQKQFF.

CDR3 in amino acids: CASSNPGGPGNTEAFF. The rearrangement uses TRBV11-2 and TRBJ1-1. Per germline, CDR1 SGHAT and CDR2 FQNNGV. The length of the CDR3 is 16 residues.

V and J are TRBV6-5 and TRBJ1-6; the D gene TCRdb calls, TRBD1, cannot be checked with no DNA. Germline values: CDR1 MNHEY, CDR2 SVGAGI. This CDR3 has 14 residues. The CDR3 region is CASRPRTDNSPLHF.

The chain has TRBV20-1 and TRBJ2-3; lacking DNA, the TRBD2 call made by TCRdb goes unchecked. Looked up from germline, CDR1 is DFQATT and CDR2 is SNEGSKA (reference sequence). There are 13 residues in the CDR3. CDR3 sequence: CSARAERADTQYF.

The rearrangement links TRBV10-3 to TRBJ2-3; TCRdb selects TRBD1, and the lack of DNA leaves this call unchecked. The CDR3 length is 13 residues. The germline gives CDR1 ENHRY, CDR2 SYGVKD. The CDR3 spells CAIRDSRADTQYF.

The V gene is TRBV28, the J gene TRBJ2-4; without DNA, the TCRdb call of TRBD2 cannot be checked. CDR1 MDHEN and CDR2 SYDVKM come from the germline V gene. The CDR3 is made up of 16 amino acids. The CDR3: CASTTILAGASNIQYF.

The V call is TRBV2, the J call TRBJ2-4. CDR3 size: 16 residues. The V gene's germline CDR1 is SNHLY and CDR2 FYNNEI. CDR3 loop: CASSEAGVLAKNIQYF.

The rearrangement links TRBV12-3 or TRBV12-4 to TRBJ2-2; TCRdb calls TRBD2, which cannot be checked without DNA. The CDR3 length is 15 residues. CDR3: CASSLGGHYTGELFF.

The rearrangement links TRBV29-1 to TRBJ2-1; there is no DNA to check the TCRdb D call of TRBD2. The CDR3 has 14 residues. CDR1 and CDR2 from the germline V gene are SQVTM and ANQGSEA. CDR3 amino acids: CSVDRRAGYNEQFF.

This chain joins TRBV7-9 and TRBJ2-3; absent DNA, TCRdb's TRBD2 call cannot be checked. The CDR3 totals 17 residues. The germline gives CDR1 SEHNR, CDR2 FQNEAQ (reference sequence). The CDR3 is CASSPKLEREHRDTQYF. The whole variable domain, filled in from reference TRBV7-9 and TRBJ2-3, reads DTGVSQNPRHKITKRGQNVTFRCDPISEHNRLYWYRQTLGQGPEFLTYFQNEAQLEKSRLLSDRFSAERPKGSFSTLEIQRTEQGDSAMYLCASSPKLEREHRDTQYFGPGTRLTVL.

The CDR3 is CASRRGEHEQYF. The J gene is TRBJ2-7, the V gene TRBV2; as DNA is missing, the TRBD1 call by TCRdb cannot be tested. CDR1 is SNHLY and CDR2 is FYNNEI in the germline V gene. CDR3 size: 12 residues.

The V call is TRBV12-3 or TRBV12-4, the J call TRBJ2-7; TCRdb's D gene call, TRBD1, goes unchecked for lack of DNA. This CDR3 region has 11 residues. The CDR3 is CASSLETGRNF.

The V gene is TRBV7-2, the J gene TRBJ2-4. This CDR3 region has 16 residues. Germline V gene lookup returns CDR1 SGHTA and CDR2 FQGNSA. Here the CDR3 reads CASSGLKGLAKNIQYF.

The rearrangement links TRBV5-1 to TRBJ2-7; TCRdb proposes TRBD2, but this gene call is untestable without DNA. This CDR3 is 15 amino acids long. CDR1 and CDR2 from the germline V gene are SGHRS and YFSETQ. The CDR3 sequence: CASSFGGNPSYEQYF.

CDR3 sequence reads: CASSYGSGRAYEQYF. V usage is TRBV5-5 and J usage is TRBJ2-7; no DNA is available, so the TRBD1 call from TCRdb remains unchecked. From germline, CDR1 is SGHKS and CDR2 YYEKEE (reference sequence). CDR3 length equals 15 residues.

The rearrangement joins TRBV7-2 to TRBJ2-3; TCRdb's D call, TRBD2, is unchecked because there is no DNA. The length of the CDR3 is 16 residues. CDR1 and CDR2 (germline): SGHTA, FQGNSA. CDR3 protein: CASSYRTSGGPDTQYF.

The V gene is TRBV20-1, the J gene TRBJ2-1; TCRdb designates TRBD1, a call that cannot be tested without DNA. Germline V gene data show CDR1 as DFQATT and CDR2 as SNEGSKA (reference sequence). The CDR3 is 13 residues long. Here the CDR3 reads CSASSVGGREQFF.

J is TRBJ2-3 and V is TRBV10-3. The CDR3 length is 13 residues. CDR1 and CDR2 from the germline V gene are ENHRY and SYGVKD. The CDR3 loop reads CAISEDGTDTQYF.

The genes are TRBV12-3 or TRBV12-4 and TRBJ2-1; with no DNA, the TCRdb D assignment of TRBD2 cannot be verified. CDR3 length: 12 amino acids. The CDR3 loop is CASSLGGREQFF.